One TCR beta chain is described in this entry. No antigen is known for it. The sample is drawn from a study of T cell responses to AZD1222 COVID-19 vaccine. Findings of the study overall: Only after the peak T cell response were repertoires sampled. Clonal diversity may have been underestimated, and the donors were mostly white British, with more females than males.

Here immunoSEQ multiplex PCR was the method, and the copy in TCRdb shows in-frame clones only, minus some. The sample contains about 40,000 clones, around four fifths of which appear only once. Second doses that came at about 4 or about 12 weeks were put together. V was shortened by 5 bases and J by 6 bases, with 22 bases between the two germline ends. The CDR3 extends over 16 amino acids. CDR1 and CDR2 (germline): SGHTA, FQGTGA. The rearrangement joins TRBV7-3 to TRBJ2-5; weak D call: TRBD2 (6 bases). The sequences come from peripheral blood, collected 28 days after the second AZD1222 dose. This receptor was obtained from an adult who received the AZD1222 COVID-19 vaccine. The DNA for the CDR3 is TGTGCCAGCAGCCCGGGAGAGGGTTCTTTTGTGAAGACCCAGTACTTC. Translated, it gives CASSPGEGSFVKTQYF.